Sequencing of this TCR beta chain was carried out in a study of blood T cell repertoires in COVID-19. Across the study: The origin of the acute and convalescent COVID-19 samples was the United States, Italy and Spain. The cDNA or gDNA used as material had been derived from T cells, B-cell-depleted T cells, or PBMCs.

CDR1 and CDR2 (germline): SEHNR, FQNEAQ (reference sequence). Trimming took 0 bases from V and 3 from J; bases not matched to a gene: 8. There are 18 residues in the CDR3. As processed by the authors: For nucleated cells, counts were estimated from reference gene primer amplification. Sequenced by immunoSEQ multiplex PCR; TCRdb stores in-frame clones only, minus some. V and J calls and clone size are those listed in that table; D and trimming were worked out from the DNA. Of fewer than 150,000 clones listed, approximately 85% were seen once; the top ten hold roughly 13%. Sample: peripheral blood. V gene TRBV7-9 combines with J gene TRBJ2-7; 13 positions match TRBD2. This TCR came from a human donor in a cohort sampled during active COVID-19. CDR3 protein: CASSLAPGLAGKVYEQYF. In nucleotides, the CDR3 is TGTGCCAGCAGCTTAGCCCCGGGACTAGCGGGGAAGGTCTACGAGCAGTACTTC.